Listed below are T cell receptor beta chains from one sample, sequenced in a study of metastatic and nonmetastatic thyroid tumors. TCRdb re-called the PCR reads via MiXCR. The profile shows just under 60,000 clones, around 15% of them singletons. Sequenced sample: blood. The receptors were gathered from a male donor with papillary thyroid cancer or a benign thyroid nodule (not recorded which). Some clones in this sample may be carry-over from other donors' samples. Both conserved end residues are part of each CDR3. A D gene is named only where the DNA matches it firmly. Size is omitted from some rows. Given values are once, few, many or a class for expanded clones.

-	TRBV30	TRBJ1-6	many	TGTGCCTGGAGTGTCATCGGTTCACCCCTCCACTTT	CAWSVIGSPLHF
-	TRBV18	TRBJ1-1	few	TGTGCCAGCTCAGGAAACAAGAACACTGAAGCTTTCTTT	CASSGNKNTEAFF
-	TRBV4-1	TRBJ2-1	many	TGCGCCAGCAGCCAGCCTGGGGGTTTCACGGTCAATGAGCAGTTCTTC	CASSQPGGFTVNEQFF
-	TRBV9	TRBJ2-1	many	TGTGCCAGCAGCGGGTCCAGGGTCGCGTACAATGAGCAGTTCTTC	CASSGSRVAYNEQFF
TRBD2	TRBV9	TRBJ2-1	many	TGTGCCAGCAGCGTAGTTGGCGGGGGGGCAGGAAGCTACAATGAGCAGTTCTTC	CASSVVGGGAGSYNEQFF
TRBD2	TRBV6-1	TRBJ2-5	many	TGTACCAGCAGGCCCAGTGGGGGGGTGCAAGAGACCCAGTACTTC	CTSRPSGGVQETQYF
TRBD1	TRBV19	TRBJ1-3	medium-sized	TGTGCCAGAGGGGACAGGCGGAGAAACACCATATATTTT	CARGDRRRNTIYF
TRBD1	TRBV18	TRBJ1-1	many	TGTGCCAGCTCACCCCTCTCTCCGGGACAGGGGGCAGCTTTCTTT	CASSPLSPGQGAAFF
-	TRBV11-2	TRBJ2-1	many	TGTGCCAGCAGCTTAGCAGTAGGACTCTACAATGAGCAGTTCTTC	CASSLAVGLYNEQFF
TRBD2	TRBV7-9	TRBJ2-5	-	TGTGCCGGACCAAAAGGGGCTAGCGGGAGTAAGAACCAGTACTTC	CAGPKGASGSKNQYF
-	TRBV3-1	TRBJ1-2	many	TGTGCCAGCAGCCGGGGGGCCGGGGACTATGGCTACACCTTC	CASSRGAGDYGYTF